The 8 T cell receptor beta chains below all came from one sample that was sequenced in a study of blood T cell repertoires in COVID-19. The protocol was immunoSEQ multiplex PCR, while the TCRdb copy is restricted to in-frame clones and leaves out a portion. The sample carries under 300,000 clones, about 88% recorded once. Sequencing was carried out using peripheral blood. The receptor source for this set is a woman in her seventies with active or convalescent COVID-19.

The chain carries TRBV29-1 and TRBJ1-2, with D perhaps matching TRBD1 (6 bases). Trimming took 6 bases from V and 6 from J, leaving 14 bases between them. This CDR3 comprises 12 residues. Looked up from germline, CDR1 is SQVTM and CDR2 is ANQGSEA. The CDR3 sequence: CSVHTGQDGYTF. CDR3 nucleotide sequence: TGCAGCGTCCACACAGGGCAGGATGGCTACACCTTC.

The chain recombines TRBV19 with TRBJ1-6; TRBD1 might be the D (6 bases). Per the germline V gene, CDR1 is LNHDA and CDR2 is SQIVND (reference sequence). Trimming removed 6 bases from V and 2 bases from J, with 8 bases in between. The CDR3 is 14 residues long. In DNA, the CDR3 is TGTGCCAGTAGCGGGGGGCCCTATAATTCACCCCTCCACTTT. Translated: CASSGGPYNSPLHF.

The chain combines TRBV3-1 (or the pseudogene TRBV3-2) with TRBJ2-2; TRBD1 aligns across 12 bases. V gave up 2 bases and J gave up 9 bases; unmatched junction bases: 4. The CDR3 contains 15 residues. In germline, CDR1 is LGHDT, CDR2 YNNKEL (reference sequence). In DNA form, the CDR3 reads TGTGCCAGCAGCCAATCGGGACAGGGGGCGAGGGAGCTGTTTTTT. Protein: CASSQSGQGARELFF.

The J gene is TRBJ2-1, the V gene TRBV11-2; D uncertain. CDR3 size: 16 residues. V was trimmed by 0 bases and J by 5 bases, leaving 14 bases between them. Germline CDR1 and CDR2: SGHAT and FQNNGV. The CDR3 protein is CASSLEAASSNNEQFF. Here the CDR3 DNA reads TGTGCCAGCAGCTTAGAAGCCGCCTCATCCAACAATGAGCAGTTCTTC.

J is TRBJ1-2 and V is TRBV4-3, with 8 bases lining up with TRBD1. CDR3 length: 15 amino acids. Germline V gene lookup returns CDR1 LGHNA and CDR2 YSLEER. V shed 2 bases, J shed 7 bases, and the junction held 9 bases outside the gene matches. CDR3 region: CASSQNGQGASGYTF. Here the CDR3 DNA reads TGCGCCAGCAGCCAAAACGGTCAGGGGGCTTCTGGCTACACCTTC.

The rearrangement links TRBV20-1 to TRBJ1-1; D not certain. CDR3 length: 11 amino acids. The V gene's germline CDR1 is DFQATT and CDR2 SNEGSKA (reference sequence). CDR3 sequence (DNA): TGCAGATGGGGAGGGAGCACTGAAGCTTTCTTT. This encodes CRWGGSTEAFF.

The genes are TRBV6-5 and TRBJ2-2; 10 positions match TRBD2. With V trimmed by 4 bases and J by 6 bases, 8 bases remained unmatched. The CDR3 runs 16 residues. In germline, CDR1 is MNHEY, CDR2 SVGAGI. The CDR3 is CASSFLAGAPPGELFF. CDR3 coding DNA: TGTGCCAGCAGTTTCCTAGCGGGGGCCCCCCCCGGGGAGCTGTTTTTT.

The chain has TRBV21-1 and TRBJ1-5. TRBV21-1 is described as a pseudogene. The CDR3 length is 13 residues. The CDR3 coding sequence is TGTGCCAGCAGCAAAGGAGGGAGGGAGCCCCAGCATTTT. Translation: CASSKGGREPQHF.